Below are 2 T cell receptor beta chains sequenced from a single sample in a study of blood T cells in healthy people across ages. A J-beta primer mix and a sample-barcoded 5' primer were used in a second PCR of about 6 to 12 cycles. TCRdb used MiXCR to reprocess the 5' RACE reads, holding one entry per CDR3 protein. This table holds fewer than 2,000,000 distinct CDR3 sequences, roughly 32% found once. The sample consisted of blood. These receptors all come from a woman aged 25-40 years in good health.

This clonotype was seen more than once but under ten times. The chain recombines TRBV29-1 with TRBJ2-7; TRBD2 aligns across 9 bases. This CDR3 region has 16 residues. Germline lookup yields CDR1 SQVTM and CDR2 ANQGSEA. V lost 2 bases to trimming and J lost 4 bases; unmatched junction nucleotides: 12. In DNA form, the CDR3 reads TGCAGCGTTGAATATCCCGGTAGCGGGAGTCGGTACGAGCAGTACTTC. Residues: CSVEYPGSGSRYEQYF.

This clonotype was picked up a small number of times. The chain has TRBV2 and TRBJ1-5, with a tentative D call TRBD1 (5 bases). The CDR3 loop spans 13 amino acids. Germline-derived CDR1 and CDR2 are SNHLY and FYNNEI. V dropped 7 bases and J dropped 9 bases, with 16 bases sitting between them. DNA for the CDR3: TGTGCCAGCAAATCCGGGACCCGCGGGCCCCAGCATTTT. Its protein is CASKSGTRGPQHF.